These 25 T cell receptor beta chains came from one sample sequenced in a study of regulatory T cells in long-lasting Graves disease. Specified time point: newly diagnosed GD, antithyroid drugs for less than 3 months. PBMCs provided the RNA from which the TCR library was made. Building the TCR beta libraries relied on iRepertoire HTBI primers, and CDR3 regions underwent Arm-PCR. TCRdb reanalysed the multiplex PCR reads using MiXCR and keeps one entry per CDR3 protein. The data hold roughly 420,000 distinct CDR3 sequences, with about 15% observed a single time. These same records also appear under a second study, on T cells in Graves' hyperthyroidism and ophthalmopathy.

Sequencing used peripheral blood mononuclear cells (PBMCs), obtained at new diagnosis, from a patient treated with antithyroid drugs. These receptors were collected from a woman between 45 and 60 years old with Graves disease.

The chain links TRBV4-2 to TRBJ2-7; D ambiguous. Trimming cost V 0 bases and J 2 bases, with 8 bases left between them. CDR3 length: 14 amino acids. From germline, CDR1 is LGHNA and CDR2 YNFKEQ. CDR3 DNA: TGTGCCAGCAGCCAAGATCTTACCGCCTACGAGCAGTACTTC. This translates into CASSQDLTAYEQYF.

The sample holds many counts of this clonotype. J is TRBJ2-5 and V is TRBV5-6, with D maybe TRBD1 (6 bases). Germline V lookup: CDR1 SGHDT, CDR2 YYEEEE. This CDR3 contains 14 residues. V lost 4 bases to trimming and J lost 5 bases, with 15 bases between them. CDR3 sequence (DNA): TGTGCCAGCAGCACCGGGACACGCCAGGAGACCCAGTACTTC. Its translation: CASSTGTRQETQYF. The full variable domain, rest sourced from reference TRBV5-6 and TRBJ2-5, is DAGVTQSPTHLIKTRGQQVTLRCSPKSGHDTVSWYQQALGQGPQFIFQYYEEEERQRGNFPDRFSGHQFPNYSSELNVNALLLGDSALYLCASSTGTRQETQYFGPGTRLLVL.

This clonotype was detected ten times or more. The CDR3 sequence: CASSWDTQYNEQFF. For the CDR3, the DNA is TGTGCCAGCTCATGGGACACCCAATACAATGAGCAGTTCTTC. The genes are TRBV18 and TRBJ2-1; TRBD1 might be the D (6 bases). The CDR3 spans 14 residues. The germline V gene encodes CDR1 KGHSH and CDR2 LQKENI. Trimming took 5 bases from V and 4 from J, leaving 12 bases between them.

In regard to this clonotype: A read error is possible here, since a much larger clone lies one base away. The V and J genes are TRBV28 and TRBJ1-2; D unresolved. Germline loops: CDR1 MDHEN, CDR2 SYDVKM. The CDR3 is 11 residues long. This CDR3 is CASFVLDGCTF. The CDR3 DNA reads TGTGCCAGCTTCGTACTGGATGGCTGCACCTTC.

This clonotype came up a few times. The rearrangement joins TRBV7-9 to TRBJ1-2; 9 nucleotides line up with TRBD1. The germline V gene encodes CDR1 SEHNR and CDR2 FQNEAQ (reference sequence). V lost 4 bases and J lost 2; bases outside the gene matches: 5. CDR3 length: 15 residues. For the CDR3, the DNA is TGTGCCAGCAGCTCAAGAGGGACAGGGAACTATGGCTACACCTTC. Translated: CASSSRGTGNYGYTF.

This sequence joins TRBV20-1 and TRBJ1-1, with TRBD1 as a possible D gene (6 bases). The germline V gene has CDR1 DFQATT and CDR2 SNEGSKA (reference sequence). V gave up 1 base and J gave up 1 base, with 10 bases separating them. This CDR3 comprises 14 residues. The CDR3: CSARVTGTNTEAFF. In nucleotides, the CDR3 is TGCAGTGCTAGAGTAACAGGGACGAACACTGAAGCTTTCTTT.

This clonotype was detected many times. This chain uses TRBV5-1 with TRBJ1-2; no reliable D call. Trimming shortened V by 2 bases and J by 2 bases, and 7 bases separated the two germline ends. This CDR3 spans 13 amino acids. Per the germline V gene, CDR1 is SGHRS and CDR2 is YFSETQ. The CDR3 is CASSFNPNYGYTF. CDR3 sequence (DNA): TGCGCCAGCAGCTTTAACCCGAACTATGGCTACACCTTC.

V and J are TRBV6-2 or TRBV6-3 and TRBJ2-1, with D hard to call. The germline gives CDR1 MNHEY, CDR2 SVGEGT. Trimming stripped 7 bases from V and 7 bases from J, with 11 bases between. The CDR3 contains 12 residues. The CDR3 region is CASTTIGNEQFF. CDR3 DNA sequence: TGTGCCAGCACCACCATCGGGAATGAGCAGTTCTTC.

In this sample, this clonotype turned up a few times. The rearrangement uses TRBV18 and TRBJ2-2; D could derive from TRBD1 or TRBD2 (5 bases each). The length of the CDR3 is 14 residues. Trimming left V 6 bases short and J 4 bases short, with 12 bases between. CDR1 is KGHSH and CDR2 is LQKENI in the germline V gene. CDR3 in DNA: TGTGCCAGCTCGCCGACAGAGGGCACCGGGGAGCTGTTTTTT. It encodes CASSPTEGTGELFF.

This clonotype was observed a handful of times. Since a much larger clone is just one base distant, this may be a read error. The CDR3 region has the DNA TGTGCCAACAGCTTAGTCGGACAGGGGGCTGAGCAGTTCTTC. Its translation is CANSLVGQGAEQFF. The genes are TRBV7-9 and TRBJ2-1, with TRBD1 matching 11 bases. The CDR3 totals 14 residues. Looked up from germline, CDR1 is SEHNR and CDR2 is FQNEAQ (reference sequence).

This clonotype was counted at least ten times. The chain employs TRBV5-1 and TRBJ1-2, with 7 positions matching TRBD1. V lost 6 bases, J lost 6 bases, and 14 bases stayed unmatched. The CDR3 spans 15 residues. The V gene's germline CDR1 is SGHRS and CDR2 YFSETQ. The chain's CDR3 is CASTPSGGTVHGYTF. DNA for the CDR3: TGCGCCAGCACTCCCAGTGGAGGGACAGTTCATGGCTACACCTTC.

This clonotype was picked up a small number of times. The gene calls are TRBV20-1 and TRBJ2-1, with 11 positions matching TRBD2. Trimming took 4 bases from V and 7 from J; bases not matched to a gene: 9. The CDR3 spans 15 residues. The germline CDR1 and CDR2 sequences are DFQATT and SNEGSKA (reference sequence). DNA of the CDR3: TGCAGTGCTACGCCCGAGCGACTAGCGGGAAATGAGCAGTTCTTC. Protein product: CSATPERLAGNEQFF.

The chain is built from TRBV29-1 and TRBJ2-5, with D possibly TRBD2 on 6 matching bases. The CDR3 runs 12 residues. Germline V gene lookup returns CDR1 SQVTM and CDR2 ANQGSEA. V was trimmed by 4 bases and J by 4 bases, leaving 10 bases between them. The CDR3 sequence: CSVGLDGETQYF. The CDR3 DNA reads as TGCAGCGTTGGACTAGATGGAGAGACCCAGTACTTC.

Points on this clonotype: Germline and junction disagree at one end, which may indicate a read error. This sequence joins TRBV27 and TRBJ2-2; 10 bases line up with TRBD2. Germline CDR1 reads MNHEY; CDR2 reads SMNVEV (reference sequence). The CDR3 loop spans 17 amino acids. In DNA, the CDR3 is TGTGCCAGCAGTTTAGTAGCGGGAGGTTTGTACACCGGGGAGCTGTTCTTT. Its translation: CASSLVAGGLYTGELFF.

CDR3: CASSYSLAGNEQFF. The CDR3 DNA reads as TGTGCCAGCAGTTACTCACTAGCCGGCAATGAGCAGTTCTTC. The chain uses TRBV6-5 and TRBJ2-1; weak D call: TRBD2 (6 bases). The germline V gene has CDR1 MNHEY and CDR2 SVGAGI. Deletions cut 0 bases from V and 6 bases from J, with 9 bases between. The CDR3 contains 14 residues.

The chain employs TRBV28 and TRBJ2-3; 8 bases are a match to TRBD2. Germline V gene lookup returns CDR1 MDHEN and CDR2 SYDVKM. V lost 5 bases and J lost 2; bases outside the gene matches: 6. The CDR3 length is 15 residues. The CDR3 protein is CASSPNGRATDTQYF. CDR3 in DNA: TGTGCCAGCAGTCCGAACGGGAGGGCCACAGATACGCAGTATTTT.

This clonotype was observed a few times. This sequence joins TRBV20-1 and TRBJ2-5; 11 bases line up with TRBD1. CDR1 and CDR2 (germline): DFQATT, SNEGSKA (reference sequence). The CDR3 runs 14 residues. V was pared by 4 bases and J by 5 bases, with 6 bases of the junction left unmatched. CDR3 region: CSATRTGGWETQYF. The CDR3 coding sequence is TGCAGTGCTACTCGGACAGGGGGCTGGGAGACCCAGTACTTC.

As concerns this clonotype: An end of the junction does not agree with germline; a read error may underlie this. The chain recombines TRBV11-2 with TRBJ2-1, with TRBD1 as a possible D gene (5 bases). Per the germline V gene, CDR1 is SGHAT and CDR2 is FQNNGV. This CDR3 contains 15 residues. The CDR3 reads CASSSPLGQYSEQFF. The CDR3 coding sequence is TGTGCCAGCAGCTCTCCCCTCGGACAATACAGTGAGCAGTTCTTC.

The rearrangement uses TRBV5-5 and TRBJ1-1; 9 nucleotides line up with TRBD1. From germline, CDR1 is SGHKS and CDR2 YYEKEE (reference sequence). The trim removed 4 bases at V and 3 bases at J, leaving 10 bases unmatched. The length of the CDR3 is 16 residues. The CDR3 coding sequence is TGTGCCAGCAGCGTACCACAGGGGGCTCTTGACACTGAAGCTTTCTTT. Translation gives CASSVPQGALDTEAFF.

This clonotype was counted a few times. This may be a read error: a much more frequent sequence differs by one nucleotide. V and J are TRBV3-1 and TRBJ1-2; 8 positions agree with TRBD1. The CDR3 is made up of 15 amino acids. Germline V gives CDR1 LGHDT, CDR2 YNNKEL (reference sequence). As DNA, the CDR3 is TGTGCCAGCATCCAAGCAGGGGGCACGATCTATGGCTACACCTTC. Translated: CASIQAGGTIYGYTF. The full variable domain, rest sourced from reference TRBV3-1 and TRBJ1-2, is DTAVSQTPKYLVTQMGNDKSIKCEQNLGHDTMYWYKQDSKKFLKIMFSYNNKELIINETVPNRFSPKSPDKAHLNLHINSLELGDSAVYFCASIQAGGTIYGYTFGSGTRLTVV.

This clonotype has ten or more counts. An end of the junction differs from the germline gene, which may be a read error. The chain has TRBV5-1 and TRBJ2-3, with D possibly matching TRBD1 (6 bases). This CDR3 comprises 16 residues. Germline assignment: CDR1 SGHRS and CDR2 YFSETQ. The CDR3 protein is CASSLGTGSSTDTQYF. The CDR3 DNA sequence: TGTGCCAGCAGTTTAGGTACAGGGAGCAGCACAGATACGCAGTATTTT.

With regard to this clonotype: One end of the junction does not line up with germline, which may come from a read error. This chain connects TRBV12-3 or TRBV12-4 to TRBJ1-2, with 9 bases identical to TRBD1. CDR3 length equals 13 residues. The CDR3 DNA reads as TGTGCCAGCAGCTTAGACAGGGGGGATGGCTACACCTTC. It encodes CASSLDRGDGYTF.

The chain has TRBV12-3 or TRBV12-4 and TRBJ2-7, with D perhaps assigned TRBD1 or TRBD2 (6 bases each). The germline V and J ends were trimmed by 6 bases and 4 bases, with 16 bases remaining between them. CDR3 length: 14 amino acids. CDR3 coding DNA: TGTGCCAGCAGCGCCTACGGGGGCCGGTACGAGCAGTACTTC. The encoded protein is CASSAYGGRYEQYF.

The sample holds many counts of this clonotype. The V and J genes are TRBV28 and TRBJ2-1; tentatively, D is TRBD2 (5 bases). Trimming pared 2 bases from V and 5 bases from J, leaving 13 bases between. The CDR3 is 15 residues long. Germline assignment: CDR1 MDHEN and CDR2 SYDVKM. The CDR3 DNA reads TGTGCCAGCAGTTTACCAGCGGCCTTAAACAATGAGCAGTTCTTC. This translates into CASSLPAALNNEQFF.

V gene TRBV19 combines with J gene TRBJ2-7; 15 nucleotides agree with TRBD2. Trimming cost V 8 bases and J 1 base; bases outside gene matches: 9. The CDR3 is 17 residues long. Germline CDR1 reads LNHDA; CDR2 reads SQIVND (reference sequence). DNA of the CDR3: TGTGCCAGTGGGACTAGCGGGAGGATCGGAGAGTCCTACGAGCAGTACTTC. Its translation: CASGTSGRIGESYEQYF.